This T cell receptor (beta chain) was recovered during a study of cytomegalovirus exposure and HLA in healthy donors. A multiplex PCR was run with 60 Vbeta primers and 13 Jbeta primers. Using immunoSEQ multiplex PCR, the repertoire was profiled, and TCRdb retains in-frame clones only, with some absent. The profile shows about 95,000 clones, 75% to 85% of them singletons. The CDR3 runs 17 residues. The V end lost 5 bases, the J end lost 5 bases, and 21 bases lay between the germline ends. Per germline, CDR1 SEHNR and CDR2 FQNEAQ (reference sequence). V and J are TRBV7-9 and TRBJ1-4, with TRBD1 as a possible D gene (6 bases). This clonotype was sampled from a woman aged 40 to 50 in good health and CMV-seronegative. Sequenced input: PBMCs. CDR3 residues: CASSQRGGQGLNEKLFF. The CDR3 DNA follows: TGTGCCAGCAGCCAGAGGGGGGGGCAAGGACTCAATGAAAAACTGTTTTTT.